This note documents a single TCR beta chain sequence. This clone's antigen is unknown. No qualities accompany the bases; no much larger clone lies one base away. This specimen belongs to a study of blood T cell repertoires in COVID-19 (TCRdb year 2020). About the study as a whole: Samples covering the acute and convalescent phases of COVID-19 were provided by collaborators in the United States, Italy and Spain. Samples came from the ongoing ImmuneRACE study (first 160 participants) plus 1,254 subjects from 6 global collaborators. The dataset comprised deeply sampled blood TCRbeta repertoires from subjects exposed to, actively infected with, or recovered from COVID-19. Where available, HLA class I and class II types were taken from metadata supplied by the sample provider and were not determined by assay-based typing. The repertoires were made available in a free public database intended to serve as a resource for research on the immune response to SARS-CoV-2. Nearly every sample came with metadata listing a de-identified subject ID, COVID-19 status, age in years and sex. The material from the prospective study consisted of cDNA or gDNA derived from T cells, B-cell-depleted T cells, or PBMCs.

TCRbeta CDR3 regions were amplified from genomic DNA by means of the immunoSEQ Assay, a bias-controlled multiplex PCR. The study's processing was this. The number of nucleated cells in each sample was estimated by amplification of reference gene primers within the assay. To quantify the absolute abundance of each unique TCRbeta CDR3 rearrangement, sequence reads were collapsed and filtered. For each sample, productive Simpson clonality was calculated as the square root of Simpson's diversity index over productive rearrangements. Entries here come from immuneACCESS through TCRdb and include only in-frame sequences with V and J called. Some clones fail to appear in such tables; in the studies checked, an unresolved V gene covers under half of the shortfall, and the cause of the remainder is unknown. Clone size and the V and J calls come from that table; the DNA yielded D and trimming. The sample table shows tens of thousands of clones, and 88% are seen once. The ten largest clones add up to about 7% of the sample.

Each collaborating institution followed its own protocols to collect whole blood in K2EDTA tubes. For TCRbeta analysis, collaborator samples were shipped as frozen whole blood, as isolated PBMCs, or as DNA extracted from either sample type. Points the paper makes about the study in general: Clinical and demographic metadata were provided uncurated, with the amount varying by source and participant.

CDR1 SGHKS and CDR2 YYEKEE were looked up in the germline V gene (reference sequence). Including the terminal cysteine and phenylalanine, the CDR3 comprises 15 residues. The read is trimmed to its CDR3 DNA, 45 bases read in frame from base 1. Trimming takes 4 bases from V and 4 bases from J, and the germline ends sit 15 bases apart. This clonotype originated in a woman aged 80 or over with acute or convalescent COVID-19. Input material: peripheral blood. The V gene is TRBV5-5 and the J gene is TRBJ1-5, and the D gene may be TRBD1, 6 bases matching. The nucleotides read TGTGCCAGCAGCGCCTCCGGGACAACAAATCAGCCCCAGCATTTT. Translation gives CASSASGTTNQPQHF.